The clone carrying this T cell receptor beta chain was picked up one time. This specimen comes from a study of control samples from healthy donors and cancer patients. The method was immunoSEQ multiplex PCR; TCRdb's version includes in-frame clones alone and lacks a portion of them. The sample consists of 130,000 to 150,000 clones, 80% to 95% of them appearing once. This sequence was found in a man aged 18 to 35 in good health. Specimen: blood.

This chain's CDR3 is CASSPSPRGYEQYF. Here the CDR3 DNA reads TGTGCCAGCAGCCCGAGTCCAAGGGGCTACGAGCAGTACTTC. The chain carries TRBV7-9 and TRBJ2-7, with D tentatively TRBD1 (5 bases). CDR1 SEHNR and CDR2 FQNEAQ come from the germline V gene (reference sequence). V gave up 5 bases and J gave up 3 bases, with 14 bases separating them. The CDR3 sequence is 14 residues long.